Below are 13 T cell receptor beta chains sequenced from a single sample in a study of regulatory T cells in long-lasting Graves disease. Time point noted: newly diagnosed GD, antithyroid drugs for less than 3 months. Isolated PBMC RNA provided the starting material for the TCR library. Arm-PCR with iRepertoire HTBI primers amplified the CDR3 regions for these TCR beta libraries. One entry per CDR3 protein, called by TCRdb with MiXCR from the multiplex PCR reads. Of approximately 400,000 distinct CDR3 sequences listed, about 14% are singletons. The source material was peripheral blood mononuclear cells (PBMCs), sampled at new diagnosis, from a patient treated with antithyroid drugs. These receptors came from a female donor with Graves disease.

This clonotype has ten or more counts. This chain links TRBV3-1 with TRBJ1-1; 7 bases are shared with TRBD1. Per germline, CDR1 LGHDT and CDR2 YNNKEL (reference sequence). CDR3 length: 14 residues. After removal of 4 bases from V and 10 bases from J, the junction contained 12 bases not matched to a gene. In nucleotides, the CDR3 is TGTGCCAGCAGCCCCCTTGACAGGGATTCTGCAGCTTTCTTT. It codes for CASSPLDRDSAAFF.

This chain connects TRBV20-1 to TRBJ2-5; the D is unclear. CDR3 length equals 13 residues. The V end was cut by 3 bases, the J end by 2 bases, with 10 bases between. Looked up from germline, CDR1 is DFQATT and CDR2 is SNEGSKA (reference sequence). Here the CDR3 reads CSASESRQETQYF. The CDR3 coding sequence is TGCAGTGCTAGTGAGTCTAGACAAGAGACCCAGTACTTC.

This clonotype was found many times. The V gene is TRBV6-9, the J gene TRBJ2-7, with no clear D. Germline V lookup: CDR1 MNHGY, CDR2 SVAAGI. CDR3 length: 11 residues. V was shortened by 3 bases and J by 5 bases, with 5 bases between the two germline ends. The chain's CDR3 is CASSYPNEQYF. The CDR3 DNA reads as TGTGCCAGCAGTTACCCGAACGAGCAGTACTTC.

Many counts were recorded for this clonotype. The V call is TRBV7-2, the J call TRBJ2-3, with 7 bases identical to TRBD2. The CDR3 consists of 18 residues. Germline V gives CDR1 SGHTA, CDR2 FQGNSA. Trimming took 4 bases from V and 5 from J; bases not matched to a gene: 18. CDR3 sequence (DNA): TGTGCCAGCAGCTCCACCCCGTATGGGAGGGCCTTGGGAGATACGCAGTATTTT. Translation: CASSSTPYGRALGDTQYF.

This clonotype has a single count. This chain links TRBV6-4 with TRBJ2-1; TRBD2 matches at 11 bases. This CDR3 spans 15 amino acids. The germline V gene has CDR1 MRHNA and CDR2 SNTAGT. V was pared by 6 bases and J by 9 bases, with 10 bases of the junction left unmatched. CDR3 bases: TGTGCCAGCAGCCCCAATAGCGGGGGGGACGGTGAGCAGTTCTTC. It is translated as CASSPNSGGDGEQFF.

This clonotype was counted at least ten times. DNA of the CDR3: TGTGCCAGCAGTTTAGGCAGGGGGCTGGTCACTGAAGCTTTCTTT. Its translation: CASSLGRGLVTEAFF. This chain connects TRBV27 to TRBJ1-1; 8 bases are a match to TRBD1. The ends lost 2 bases at V and 4 bases at J; junction bases unmatched: 6. Germline loops: CDR1 MNHEY, CDR2 SMNVEV (reference sequence). This CDR3 is 15 amino acids long.

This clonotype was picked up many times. The CDR3 protein is CASSEDDRTDTQYF. CDR3 in DNA: TGTGCCAGCAGTGAAGATGATCGCACAGATACGCAGTATTTT. J is TRBJ2-3 and V is TRBV2; D is unclear. Germline V gives CDR1 SNHLY, CDR2 FYNNEI. The V end was cut by 1 base, the J end by 1 base, with 6 bases between. The CDR3 runs 14 residues.

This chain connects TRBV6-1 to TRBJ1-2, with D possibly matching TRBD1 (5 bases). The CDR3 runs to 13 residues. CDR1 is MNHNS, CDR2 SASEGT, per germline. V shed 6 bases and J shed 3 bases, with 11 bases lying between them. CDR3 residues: CASSRDGYYGYTF. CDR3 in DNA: TGTGCCAGCAGCCGGGACGGGTACTATGGCTACACCTTC.

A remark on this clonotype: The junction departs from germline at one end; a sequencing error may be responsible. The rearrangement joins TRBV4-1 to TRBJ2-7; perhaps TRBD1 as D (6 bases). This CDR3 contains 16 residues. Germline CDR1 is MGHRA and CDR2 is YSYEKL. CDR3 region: CASSQDRTVPSYEQYF. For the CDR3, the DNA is TGTGCCAGCAGCCAAGATCGGACAGTTCCCTCCTACGAGCAGTACTTC.

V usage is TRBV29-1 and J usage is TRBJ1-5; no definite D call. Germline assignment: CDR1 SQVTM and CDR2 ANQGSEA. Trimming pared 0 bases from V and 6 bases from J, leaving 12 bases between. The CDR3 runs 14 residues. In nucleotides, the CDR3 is TGCAGCGTTGAAGAGGGCCCTTATGGTCAGCCCCAGCATTTT. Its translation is CSVEEGPYGQPQHF.

The CDR3 loop reads CASSFSDSGYGYTF. The CDR3 DNA is TGTGCCAGCAGTTTTTCGGACAGTGGCTATGGCTACACCTTC. This chain uses TRBV28 with TRBJ1-2, with D possibly TRBD1 on 6 matching bases. Germline CDR1 reads MDHEN; CDR2 reads SYDVKM. V lost 3 bases, J lost 4 bases, and 12 bases lay in between. This CDR3 region has 14 residues.

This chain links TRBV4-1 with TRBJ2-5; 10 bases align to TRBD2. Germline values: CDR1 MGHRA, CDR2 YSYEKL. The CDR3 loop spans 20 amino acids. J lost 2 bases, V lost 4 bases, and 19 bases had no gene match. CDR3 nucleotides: TGCGCCAGCAGCCCTCTAGAAATTAGCGGGGGGTGGAGTACACAAGAGACCCAGTACTTC. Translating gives CASSPLEISGGWSTQETQYF.

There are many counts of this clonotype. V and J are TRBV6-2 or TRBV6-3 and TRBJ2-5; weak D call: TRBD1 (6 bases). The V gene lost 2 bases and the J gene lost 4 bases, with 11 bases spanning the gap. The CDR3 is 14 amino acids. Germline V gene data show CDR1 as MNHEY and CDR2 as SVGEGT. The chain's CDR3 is CASSYAQGGETQYF. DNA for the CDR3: TGTGCCAGCAGTTACGCCCAAGGGGGAGAGACCCAGTACTTC.